This section outlines one T cell receptor beta chain sequence together with its context. Its antigen is still unknown. Trimming at V came to 6 bases and at J to 14 bases, leaving 15 bases not matched to a gene. Germline CDR1 is LNHDA and CDR2 is SQIVND (reference sequence). This CDR3 spans 16 amino acids. The data are from a study of PD-1 blockade in classical Hodgkin lymphoma. Study-wide results and caveats: A significant rise in TCR diversity by C4D1 was seen for CD4+ but not CD8+ cells.

The data were produced by immunoSEQ multiplex PCR, yet TCRdb's version contains in-frame clones alone and is incomplete. The table shows approximately 25,000 clones, with roughly 80% occurring only once. Relapse was seen in all patients after autologous stem cell transplantation, and brentuximab vedotin exposure was variable. Thawed PBMCs yielded CD4+ T cells through magnetic negative selection. Source: CD4+ T cells from blood, taken at baseline. The receptor comes from a human donor with classical Hodgkin lymphoma. This chain connects TRBV19 to TRBJ1-6; 11 bases are shared with TRBD1. This chain's CDR3 is CASRGQGVPESFTLHF. The CDR3 DNA is TGTGCCAGTAGGGGACAGGGGGTCCCGGAAAGCTTCACCCTCCACTTT. Together with reference TRBV19 and TRBJ1-6, the CDR3 gives the full variable domain: DGGITQSPKYLFRKEGQNVTLSCEQNLNHDAMYWYRQDPGQGLRLIYYSQIVNDFQKGDIAEGYSVSREKKESFPLTVTSAQKNPTAFYLCASRGQGVPESFTLHFGNGTRLTVT.